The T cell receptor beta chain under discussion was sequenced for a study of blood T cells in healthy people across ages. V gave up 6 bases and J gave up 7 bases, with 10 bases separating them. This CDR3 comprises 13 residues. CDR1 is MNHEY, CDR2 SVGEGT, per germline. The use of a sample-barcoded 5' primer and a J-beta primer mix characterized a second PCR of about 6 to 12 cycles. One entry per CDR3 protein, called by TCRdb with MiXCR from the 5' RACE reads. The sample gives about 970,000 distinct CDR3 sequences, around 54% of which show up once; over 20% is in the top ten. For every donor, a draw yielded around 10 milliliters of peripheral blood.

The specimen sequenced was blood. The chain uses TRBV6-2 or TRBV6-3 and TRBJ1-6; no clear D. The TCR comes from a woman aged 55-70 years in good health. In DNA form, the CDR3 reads TGTGCCAGCAGCCAGACTACGAATTCACCCCTCCACTTT. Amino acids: CASSQTTNSPLHF.